This T cell receptor beta chain was identified during a study of cytomegalovirus exposure and HLA in healthy donors. Study-wide findings and caveats: In presence/absence analyses, roughly uniform sequencing depth across donors was assumed. Serostatus for CMV was the only available immune exposure information. A later analysis appeared to link common viral pathogens to several of the most significant clusters. Reportedly, fewer N-insertions than the 666-donor mean appeared in an Asian-associated ancestry cluster in a later analysis.

The PCR had 60 Vbeta and 13 Jbeta primers. Sequenced by immunoSEQ multiplex PCR; TCRdb stores in-frame clones only, minus some. Among roughly 150,000 clones listed, over 70% were seen once. The junction had 8 bases not matched to a gene; V was cut back by 7 bases and J by 4 bases. Germline V gives CDR1 MNHNY, CDR2 SVGAGI (reference sequence). The CDR3 length is 14 residues. The table lists this clone with many counts. What it recognizes is unknown. The receptor was derived from a male donor in good health and CMV-seronegative. The chain links TRBV6-6 to TRBJ2-3; 7 nucleotides agree with TRBD1. Sequenced material: PBMCs. The CDR3 loop is CASTETGIADTQYF. The CDR3 nucleotides are TGTGCCAGCACCGAGACAGGGATTGCAGATACGCAGTATTTT.